This TCR beta chain was sequenced for a study of T cells in Graves' hyperthyroidism and ophthalmopathy. Graves' hyperthyroidism qualified as stable when ophthalmopathy did not progress within 18 months. Amplified TCR beta CDR3 regions came from RNA transcripts. HTBI primers were the set used in a first-round RT-PCR of the TCR CDR3. TCRdb redid the calling of the multiplex PCR reads with MiXCR, one entry per CDR3 protein. This table has about 560,000 distinct CDR3 sequences, roughly a sixth appearing once. The sample taken for sequencing was blood. The TCR was taken from a woman under 30 with Graves' hyperthyroidism.

As DNA, the CDR3 is TGCAGCGGCGACAGGGAGGGGTGGGATACGCAGTATTTT. It codes for CSGDREGWDTQYF. The rearrangement uses TRBV29-1 and TRBJ2-3; D possibly uses TRBD1 or TRBD2 (7 bases each). Germline V gene sequence: CDR1 SQVTM, CDR2 ANQGSEA. CDR3 length: 13 residues. V dropped 7 bases and J dropped 6 bases, with 17 bases sitting between them.